The next 11 T cell receptor beta chains were all read from a single sample in a study of regulatory T cells in long-lasting Graves disease. Time point noted: newly diagnosed GD, antithyroid drugs for less than 3 months. Extracted PBMC RNA gave rise to the TCR library. Arm-PCR with iRepertoire HTBI primers amplified the CDR3 regions for these TCR beta libraries. TCRdb processed the multiplex PCR reads anew with MiXCR; each CDR3 protein has one entry. The data show 300,000 to 450,000 distinct CDR3 sequences, around 15% seen once. Sequenced here: peripheral blood mononuclear cells (PBMCs), sampled at new diagnosis, from a patient treated with antithyroid drugs. Receptors originate from a female donor with Graves disease.

This clonotype was counted ten times or more. V usage is TRBV27 and J usage is TRBJ1-1; D is ambiguous. The V gene lost 2 bases and the J gene lost 1 base, with 17 bases spanning the gap. The CDR3 contains 17 residues. Germline loops: CDR1 MNHEY, CDR2 SMNVEV (reference sequence). The CDR3 sequence: CASSLSRLPLGNTEAFF. CDR3 sequence (DNA): TGTGCCAGCAGTTTAAGTAGGCTCCCCTTGGGGAACACTGAAGCTTTCTTT.

The sample holds a few counts of this clonotype. CDR3 protein: CASSQGPDRPGGYTF. The CDR3 DNA is TGCGCCAGCAGCCAAGGTCCGGACAGGCCGGGGGGCTACACCTTC. This chain connects TRBV4-1 to TRBJ1-2, with 7 bases identical to TRBD1. Germline-derived CDR1 and CDR2 are MGHRA and YSYEKL. With 1 base clipped from V and 8 bases from J, the junction kept 10 bases outside the gene matches. The CDR3 spans 15 residues.

The DNA for the CDR3 is TGCAGTGCTAGATCGGCGGAGTTTGGGACGGTCCAAGAGACCCAGTACTTC. It yields the protein CSARSAEFGTVQETQYF. The chain couples TRBV20-1 to TRBJ2-5, with D perhaps assigned TRBD1 or TRBD2 (5 bases each). The CDR3 covers 17 residues. Germline lookup yields CDR1 DFQATT and CDR2 SNEGSKA (reference sequence). The V and J ends lost 2 bases and 1 base respectively, with 20 bases between them.

This clonotype was observed at least ten times. The chain employs TRBV6-1 and TRBJ2-1; maybe TRBD1 (5 bases). CDR3 size: 13 residues. Germline V lookup: CDR1 MNHNS, CDR2 SASEGT. The V end lost 4 bases, the J end lost 7 bases, and 11 bases lay between the germline ends. CDR3 sequence: CASSVEGANEQFF. CDR3 nucleotides: TGTGCCAGCAGTGTGGAAGGGGCGAATGAGCAGTTCTTC.

V is TRBV29-1 and J is TRBJ1-2; 10 bases line up with TRBD1. V dropped 6 bases and J dropped 6; count of bases not matched to a gene: 13. CDR1 and CDR2 from the germline V gene are SQVTM and ANQGSEA. The CDR3 totals 15 residues. This CDR3 reads CSVHPEGQGRNGYTF. For the CDR3, the DNA is TGCAGCGTACACCCGGAGGGACAGGGGAGGAATGGCTACACCTTC.

The DNA of the CDR3 is TGTGCCAGCAGTGCCATGACAGGGAACTATGGCTACACCTTC. Its protein is CASSAMTGNYGYTF. This rearrangement joins TRBV6-1 to TRBJ1-2, with 7 bases that match TRBD1. Trimming cost V 4 bases and J 2 bases; bases outside gene matches: 4. Germline CDR1 is MNHNS and CDR2 is SASEGT. This CDR3 contains 14 residues.

J is TRBJ1-5 and V is TRBV19; no firm D call. CDR3 size: 13 residues. Trimming cost V 0 bases and J 5 bases, with 5 bases left between them. In germline, CDR1 is LNHDA, CDR2 SQIVND (reference sequence). The CDR3, as DNA: TGTGCCAGTAGTATAGATGGTGATCAGCCCCAGCATTTT. Translated, it gives CASSIDGDQPQHF.

The V call is TRBV12-3 or TRBV12-4, the J call TRBJ2-3; 7 nucleotides line up with TRBD1. This CDR3 has 13 amino acids. The V segment lost 8 bases and the J segment 6 bases; nucleotides outside the gene matches: 8. The CDR3 DNA reads TGTGCCAGCGCGCCGAGGGGGCTGGATACGCAGTATTTT. Its protein product is CASAPRGLDTQYF.

This clonotype was observed many times. The rearrangement joins TRBV7-3 to TRBJ1-1; D gene ambiguous. The CDR3 contains 15 residues. Germline CDR1 and CDR2: SGHTA and FQGTGA. Trimming removed 2 bases from V and 1 base from J, with 11 bases in between. CDR3 sequence (DNA): TGTGCCAGCAGCTTATCAGCAACAACGAACACTGAAGCTTTCTTT. It encodes CASSLSATTNTEAFF.

This clonotype was counted only a few times. Since no conserved phenylalanine or tryptophan closes the CDR3, a read error is the likely cause. V usage is TRBV5-1 and J usage is TRBJ2-1, with TRBD2 identical over 10 bases. This CDR3 comprises 15 residues. CDR1 and CDR2 (germline): SGHRS, YFSETQ. The junction had 3 bases not matched to a gene; V was cut back by 4 bases and J by 2 bases. The CDR3 DNA reads TGCGCCAGCAGCCAACTAGCGGGGACCTACAATGAGCAGTTCCTC. Translating it yields CASSQLAGTYNEQFL.

This clonotype occurred a few times. The J gene is TRBJ2-1, the V gene TRBV13; tentatively, D is TRBD2 (5 bases). This CDR3 is built from 13 residues. The germline V and J ends were trimmed by 6 bases and 8 bases, with 14 bases remaining between them. The germline V gene has CDR1 PRHDT and CDR2 FYEKMQ (reference sequence). CDR3 in amino acids: CASSHLERDEQFF. As DNA, the CDR3 is TGTGCCAGCAGTCACCTAGAGAGGGATGAGCAGTTCTTC.